What follows is one TCR beta chain and its context. Its antigen remains unidentified. Per-nucleotide qualities are absent, and no much larger clonotype sits a single base away. The V end gives up 5 bases and the J end 3 bases, leaving 15 bases in the junction not matched to a gene. Reading from cysteine to phenylalanine, the CDR3 counts 18 amino acids. Only the CDR3 part of the read is kept: 54 bases, read in frame from the first base. The data were taken from a study of T cells in Graves' hyperthyroidism and ophthalmopathy (dated by TCRdb to about 2019). Concerning the study at large: Peripheral blood was collected at initial diagnosis, before any treatment. To identify distinguishing TCR V-J signatures, a discovery cohort of about a hundred patients was used, comprising some 45 with Graves' ophthalmopathy and some 57 with stable Graves' hyperthyroidism. An independent validation cohort of about 20 hyperthyroidism patients and 17 patients who later progressed to ophthalmopathy tested prospective prediction of ophthalmopathy. Once sampling was done, hyperthyroidism patients were given methimazole at a starting dose of 30 mg daily, whereas ophthalmopathy patients were given high-dose intravenous methylprednisolone. The study also compared thyroid tissue and blood T-cell repertoires from five or six Graves' hyperthyroidism patients. TCR Vbeta CDR3 sequencing of 135 peripheral blood samples (around 45 ophthalmopathy, roughly 74 hyperthyroidism and 17 progressor patients) is reported in the paper. The 75 to 100 discovery patients were divided at random into training and test sets in a 7:3 ratio. On the study overall, not on this receptor specifically: A model built on a 13 V-J signature distinguished ophthalmopathy from stable hyperthyroidism, reaching roughly 88% sensitivity and 81.08% specificity in cross-validation and 80%/75% in testing. In validation, the model predicted progression to ophthalmopathy a median of roughly 6.1 months before onset, with roughly 68% sensitivity and roughly 72% specificity. No statistical method was used to set the sample size in advance, and investigators knew the group allocation. Most expanded thyroid clonotypes (frequency above 0.001) were also detected in blood, a finding suggesting that blood repertoires may reflect thyroid immune responses.

Stable Graves' hyperthyroidism was defined as the absence of progression to ophthalmopathy over 18 months of follow-up. Hyperthyroidism patients were newly diagnosed, had a disease duration of under 2 months, and were aged 18 to 65 years. The study excluded patients with uncontrolled infections, other autoimmune diseases, pregnancy or lactation. Clinical symptoms, serum thyroxine and TRAb, thyroid ultrasound, and orbital computed tomography formed the basis for the diagnoses. Ficoll-Paque density gradient centrifugation was used to isolate PBMCs from about 10 ml of fresh peripheral blood. Total RNA was extracted using Trizol reagent, and RNA quality was assessed on an Agilent 2100 Bioanalyzer. The TCR beta CDR3 regions were amplified from the RNA transcripts. The first round of RT-PCR for the TCR CDR3 was performed with the HTBI primer set and the Qiagen OneStep RT-PCR kit. Libraries were constructed in a second round of multiplex PCR, after which size selection and purification were performed. Paired-end sequencing of the libraries was performed with 100 bp reads on an Illumina HiSeq2000. Per the original workflow: SOAPnuke was used to process the raw data, throwing out any read that contained adapters or uncalled bases, had a mean Phred below 15, or lacked an exact constant-primer or identifier match. COPE v1.2.5 was used to merge high-quality paired reads, and clonotypes were defined as unique nucleotide sequences. Clonotypes were aligned to IMGT TRBV, TRBD and TRBJ reference segments using MiTCR v1.1. The analysis was restricted to V-J combinations with a frequency above 0.0001, which together covered roughly 99% of the repertoires. The TCS score was defined as the ratio of F50 (clonal expansion) to E x V (chaos), calculated using BLOSUM62-based TCRdist between CDR3 peptides within each V-J. Welch's t-statistics and random forest reduced around 550 V-J features to roughly 13, which were used in a naive Bayes classifier (R e1071). The raw public data were reprocessed by TCRdb itself: fastp quality trimming at Q25, MiXCR clonotype calling, in-frame beta chains only. Each entry merges the rows of one CDR3 protein and shows their most common DNA and genes. The V and J calls were not made by the authors but by TCRdb's processing. This sample lists some 560,000 distinct CDR3 sequences; around a sixth were detected once. About 7% of the sample goes to the ten largest clones.

The sequence is built from TRBV12-3 or TRBV12-4 and TRBJ1-4; 7 central bases correspond to TRBD1. The sample consisted of blood. The sequence came from a woman in her twenties or thirties with Graves' hyperthyroidism. The nucleotide sequence is given as TGTGCCAGCAGTCCGGGGACAGCTTATGCTGTACCTAATGAAAAACTGTTTTTT. This is translated as CASSPGTAYAVPNEKLFF.